The present entry profiles one T cell receptor (beta chain) with its context. The method was immunoSEQ multiplex PCR; TCRdb's version includes in-frame clones alone and lacks a portion of them. This table has tens of thousands of clones, over 80% appearing once. These data come from a study of OX40 agonist ivuxolimab in advanced cancers. CDR3 length: 14 residues. Germline loops: CDR1 LGHNA, CDR2 YNFKEQ. V was shortened by 0 bases and J by 0 bases, with 5 bases between the two germline ends. The TCR originated in an adult with an advanced solid tumor such as melanoma, head and neck, liver or kidney cancer. The source was CD4+ or CD8+ T cells sorted from blood, collected in a trial of the OX40 agonist ivuxolimab. The chain is built from TRBV4-2 and TRBJ1-2, with D unclear. This CDR3 is CASSQDSTNYGYTF. The CDR3 DNA reads TGTGCCAGCAGCCAAGATTCCACTAACTATGGCTACACCTTC.